This T cell receptor (beta chain) was documented in a study of early T cells in non-severe SARS-CoV-2 infection. About the research overall: The input, bulk RNA from unsorted whole blood, was sequenced, and chains were unpaired. Study observations and caveats: VDJdb matching skewed toward anti-spike CD8 responses, missing private and CD4 specificities.

Tagging with unique molecular identifiers was applied to individual cDNA molecules. TCRdb reprocessed the 5' RACE reads with MiXCR, giving one entry per CDR3 protein. The sample has tens of thousands of distinct CDR3 sequences, 7.7% seen once. This clonotype was observed at least ten times. Its antigen is still unknown. With 0 bases removed from V and 0 bases from J, the gap between germline ends came to 9 bases. The CDR3 length is 16 residues. Per germline, CDR1 MRHNA and CDR2 SNTAGT. The specimen was whole blood. The chain links TRBV6-4 to TRBJ2-1; D may be TRBD1 or TRBD2 (5 bases each). This clonotype was sampled from an adult who was a healthcare worker with PCR-confirmed SARS-CoV-2 infection or an uninfected control (not recorded which). DNA for the CDR3: TGTGCCAGCAGTGACTCTGGGGGTAGCTCCTACAATGAGCAGTTCTTC. Translating gives CASSDSGGSSYNEQFF.